The 4 T cell receptor beta chains in this list originate from one sample, sequenced in a study of shared clonotypes between healthy human individuals. Produced via immunoSEQ multiplex PCR; TCRdb's table is partial and in-frame only. The repertoire holds about 2.3 million clones, with roughly 90% as singletons. Sequencing was done on a sample of naive CD4+ T cells from PBMCs. Subset noted: CD45RA+ positively selected. The receptors derive from a young man in good health. Some clones in this sample may be carry-over from other donors' samples.

The chain has TRBV9 and TRBJ1-5; 7 bases fit TRBD1. Germline trimming cut 6 bases from V and 5 bases from J; bases unmatched to any gene: 11. The CDR3 runs 15 residues. From germline, CDR1 is SGDLS and CDR2 YYNGEE. The chain's CDR3 is CASTRTGLKDQPQHF. CDR3 DNA: TGTGCCAGCACCAGGACAGGATTAAAGGATCAGCCCCAGCATTTT.

V gene TRBV5-1 combines with J gene TRBJ2-3; 8 bases align to TRBD1. This CDR3 has 15 residues. V was clipped by 0 bases and J by 2 bases; unmatched bases: 2. The germline gives CDR1 SGHRS, CDR2 YFSETQ. The CDR3 coding sequence is TGCGCCAGCAGCTTGGCCAGGGGGCACACAGATACGCAGTATTTT. Amino acid sequence: CASSLARGHTDTQYF.

This clone was picked up one time. The V gene is TRBV5-1, the J gene TRBJ1-4; perhaps TRBD1 as D (6 bases). Germline values: CDR1 SGHRS, CDR2 YFSETQ. V was cut by 1 base and J by 5 bases, with 9 bases left in between. The CDR3 length is 14 residues. CDR3 sequence: CASSLQQGNEKLFF. For the CDR3, the DNA is TGCGCCAGCAGCTTGCAGCAGGGGAATGAAAAACTGTTTTTT.

The rearrangement links TRBV18 to TRBJ2-7, with 7 bases that match TRBD1. Germline V lookup: CDR1 KGHSH, CDR2 LQKENI. This CDR3 has 16 residues. V dropped 1 base and J dropped 7; count of bases not matched to a gene: 13. The CDR3, as DNA: TGTGCCAGCTCACCACAGACAGGGAGTAGGGATTGGGAGCAGTACTTC. The encoded protein is CASSPQTGSRDWEQYF.